This TCR beta chain was recovered during a study of blood T cell repertoires in COVID-19. Across the whole study: The samples span acute and convalescent COVID-19 from the United States, Italy and Spain. T cells, B-cell-depleted T cells, or PBMCs provided the cDNA or gDNA that served as material.

Original processing methods: How many nucleated cells were present was estimated from reference gene primer amplification. Method: immunoSEQ multiplex PCR; TCRdb's copy keeps in-frame clones and lacks some. The V and J calls and clone size were taken over from that table, and D and trimming were inferred from the DNA. The repertoire holds a few hundred thousand clones, about 88% seen once, with roughly 4% in the top ten. The CDR3 runs 10 residues. Deletions cut 4 bases from V and 10 bases from J, with 9 bases between. Germline V gene data show CDR1 as SQVTM and CDR2 as ANQGSEA. The sequence was collected from a man in his 60s who had recovered from COVID-19. Sequences were obtained from peripheral blood. The V call is TRBV29-1, the J call TRBJ2-3; a possible D gene is TRBD2 (6 bases). CDR3 nucleotides: TGCAGCGTTGCATCGGGGGCGCAGTATTTT. Protein sequence: CSVASGAQYF.